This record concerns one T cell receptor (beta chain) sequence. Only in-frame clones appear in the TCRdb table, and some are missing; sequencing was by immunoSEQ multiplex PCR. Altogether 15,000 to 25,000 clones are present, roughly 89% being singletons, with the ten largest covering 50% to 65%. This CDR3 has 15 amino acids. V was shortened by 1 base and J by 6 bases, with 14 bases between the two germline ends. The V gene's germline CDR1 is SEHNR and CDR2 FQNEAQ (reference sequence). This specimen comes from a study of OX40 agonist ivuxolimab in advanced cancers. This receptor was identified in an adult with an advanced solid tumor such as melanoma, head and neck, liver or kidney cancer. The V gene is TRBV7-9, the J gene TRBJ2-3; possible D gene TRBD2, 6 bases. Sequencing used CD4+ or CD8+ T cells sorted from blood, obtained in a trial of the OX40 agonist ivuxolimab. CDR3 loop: CASSLVFPGSDTQYF. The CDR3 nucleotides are TGTGCCAGCAGCTTAGTTTTTCCCGGGAGTGATACGCAGTATTTT. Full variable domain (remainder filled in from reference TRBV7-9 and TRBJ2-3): DTGVSQNPRHKITKRGQNVTFRCDPISEHNRLYWYRQTLGQGPEFLTYFQNEAQLEKSRLLSDRFSAERPKGSFSTLEIQRTEQGDSAMYLCASSLVFPGSDTQYFGPGTRLTVL.